Listed below are T cell receptor beta chains from one sample, sequenced in a study of blood T cells in healthy people across ages. Each CDR3 protein gets one entry after TCRdb re-called the 5' RACE reads with MiXCR. The sample records fewer than 1 million distinct CDR3 sequences, roughly 44% being singletons. Source material: blood. The receptors were gathered from a man between 60 and 70 years old in good health. CDR3s include the opening cysteine and the closing phenylalanine or tryptophan. Fields, in order: V gene, CDR3 protein.

V gene: TRBV21-1; CDR3 protein: CASSKGQGDYGYTF
V gene: TRBV6-6; CDR3 protein: CASGLRGTDQPQHF
V gene: TRBV6-6; CDR3 protein: CASSPLDRDGYTF
V gene: TRBV7-2; CDR3 protein: CASSAQPIQETQYF
V gene: TRBV4-1; CDR3 protein: CASSQEGAGWTDTQYF
V gene: TRBV12-3/TRBV12-4; CDR3 protein: CASSWSRGGQYF
V gene: TRBV7-8; CDR3 protein: CASSLNVGGSYEQYF
V gene: TRBV6-6; CDR3 protein: CASSYSGRDYGYTF
V gene: TRBV20-1; CDR3 protein: CSASPSQQETQYF
V gene: TRBV20-1; CDR3 protein: CSARGGLANDRTYEQYF
V gene: TRBV7-2; CDR3 protein: CASSLGADQPRHF
V gene: TRBV6-2/TRBV6-3; CDR3 protein: CASSQGAVSLHF
V gene: TRBV10-3; CDR3 protein: CAISEPGLAQNEQFF
V gene: TRBV7-3; CDR3 protein: CASSPVSSTDTQYF
V gene: TRBV9; CDR3 protein: CASSATNEQFF
V gene: TRBV13; CDR3 protein: CASSFEAGGLETQYF
V gene: TRBV4-1; CDR3 protein: CASSQPIRDNSDTQYF
V gene: TRBV11-2; CDR3 protein: CASSLEWGTQGYGYTF
V gene: TRBV4-3; CDR3 protein: CASSLGASGDTQYF
V gene: TRBV25-1; CDR3 protein: CASSEWRGQETQYF
V gene: TRBV5-1; CDR3 protein: CASSLAVGTGGYEQYF
V gene: TRBV10-3; CDR3 protein: CAVSESGLGTDTQYF
V gene: TRBV7-2; CDR3 protein: CASSLGGGRTDTQYF
V gene: TRBV19; CDR3 protein: CASSYSQAGVLYEQYF
V gene: TRBV6-5; CDR3 protein: CASSYRESYGYTF
V gene: TRBV2; CDR3 protein: CASSKASNEQFF
V gene: TRBV15; CDR3 protein: CATSRDNYGYTF